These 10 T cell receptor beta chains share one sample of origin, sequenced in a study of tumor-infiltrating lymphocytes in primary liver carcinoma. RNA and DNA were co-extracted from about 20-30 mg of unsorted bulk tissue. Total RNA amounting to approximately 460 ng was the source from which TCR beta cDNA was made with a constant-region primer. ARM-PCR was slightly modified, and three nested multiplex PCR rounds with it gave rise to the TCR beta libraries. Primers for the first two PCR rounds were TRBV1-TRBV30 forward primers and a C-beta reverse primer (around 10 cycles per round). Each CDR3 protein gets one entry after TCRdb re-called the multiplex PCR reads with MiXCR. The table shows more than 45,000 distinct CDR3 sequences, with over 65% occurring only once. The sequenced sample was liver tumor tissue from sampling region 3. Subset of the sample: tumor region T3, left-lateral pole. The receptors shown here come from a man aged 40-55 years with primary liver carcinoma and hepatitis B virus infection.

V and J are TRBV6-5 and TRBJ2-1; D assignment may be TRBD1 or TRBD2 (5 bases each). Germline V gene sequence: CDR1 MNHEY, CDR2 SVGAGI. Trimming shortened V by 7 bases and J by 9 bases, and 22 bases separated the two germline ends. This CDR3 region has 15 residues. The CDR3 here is CASIAAGTVPAEQFF. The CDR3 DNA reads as TGTGCCAGCATAGCCGCCGGGACGGTCCCGGCTGAGCAGTTCTTC.

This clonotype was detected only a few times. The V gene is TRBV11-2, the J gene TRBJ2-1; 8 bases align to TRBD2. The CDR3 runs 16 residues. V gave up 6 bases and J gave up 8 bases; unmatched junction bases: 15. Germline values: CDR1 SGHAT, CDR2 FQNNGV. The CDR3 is CASSFRLARGPDEQFF. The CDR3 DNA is TGTGCCAGCAGTTTTAGACTAGCGAGAGGGCCGGATGAGCAGTTCTTC.

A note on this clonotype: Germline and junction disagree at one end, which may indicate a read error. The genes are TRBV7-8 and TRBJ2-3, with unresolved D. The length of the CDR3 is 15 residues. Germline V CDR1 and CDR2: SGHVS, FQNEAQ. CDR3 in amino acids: CASSLYRGHTDMQYF. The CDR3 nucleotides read TGTGCCAGCAGCTTATACCGAGGCCACACAGATATGCAGTATTTT.

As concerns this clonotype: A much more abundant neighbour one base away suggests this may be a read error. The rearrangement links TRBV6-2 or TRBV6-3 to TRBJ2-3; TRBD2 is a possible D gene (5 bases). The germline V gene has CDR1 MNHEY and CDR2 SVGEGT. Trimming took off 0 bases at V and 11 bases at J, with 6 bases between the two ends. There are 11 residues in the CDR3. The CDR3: CASSYSRVQYF. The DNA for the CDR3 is TGTGCCAGCAGTTACTCGAGGGTGCAGTATTTT.

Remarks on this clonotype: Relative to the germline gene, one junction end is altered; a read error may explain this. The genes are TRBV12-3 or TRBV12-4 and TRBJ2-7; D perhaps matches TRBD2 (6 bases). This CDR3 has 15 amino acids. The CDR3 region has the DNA TGTCCCAGCATCGAACCGGGACTGACTTTTTACGAGCAGTACTTC. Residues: CPSIEPGLTFYEQYF.

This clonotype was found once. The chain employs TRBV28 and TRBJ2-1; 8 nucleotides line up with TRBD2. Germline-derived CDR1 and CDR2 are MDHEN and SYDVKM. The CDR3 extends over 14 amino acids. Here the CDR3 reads CTSSLSGTRSEQFF. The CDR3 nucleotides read TGTACAAGCAGTTTATCGGGGACTAGGTCCGAGCAGTTCTTC.

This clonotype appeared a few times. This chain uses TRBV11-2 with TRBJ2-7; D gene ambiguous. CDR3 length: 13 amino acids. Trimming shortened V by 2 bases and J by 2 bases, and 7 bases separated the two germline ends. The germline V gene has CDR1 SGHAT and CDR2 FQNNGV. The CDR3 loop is CASSLTGAYEQYF. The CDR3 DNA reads TGTGCCAGCAGCTTAACCGGAGCCTACGAGCAGTACTTC.

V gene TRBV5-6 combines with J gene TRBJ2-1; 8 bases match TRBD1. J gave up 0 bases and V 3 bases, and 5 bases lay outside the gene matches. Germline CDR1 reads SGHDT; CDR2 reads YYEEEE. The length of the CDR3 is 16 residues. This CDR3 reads CASSSQGASSYNEQFF. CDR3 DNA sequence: TGTGCCAGCAGCTCTCAGGGGGCAAGCTCCTACAATGAGCAGTTCTTC.

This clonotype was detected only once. DNA of the CDR3: TGTGCCAGTCGCTATGGACAGGGGGGACAGTTCTTC. Its protein product is CASRYGQGGQFF. This chain connects TRBV14 to TRBJ2-1; TRBD1 agrees at 10 bases. Germline loops: CDR1 SGHDN, CDR2 FVKESK. This CDR3 region has 12 residues. V lost 9 bases and J lost 13; bases outside the gene matches: 9.

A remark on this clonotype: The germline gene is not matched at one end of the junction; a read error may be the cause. The CDR3 DNA is TGTGCAAGCAGCCGACGGACAGGGTTTGTGTCTGGGTCCAACGTCCTTACTTTC. Residues: CASSRRTGFVSGSNVLTF. The chain employs TRBV11-2 and TRBJ2-6, with 8 bases aligning to TRBD1. Germline values: CDR1 SGHAT, CDR2 FQNNGV. The CDR3 length is 18 residues. The whole variable domain, filled in from reference TRBV11-2 and TRBJ2-6, reads EAGVAQSPRYKIIEKRQSVAFWCNPISGHATLYWYQQILGQGPKLLIQFQNNGVVDDSQLPKDRFSAERLKGVDSTLKIQPAKLEDSAVYLCASSRRTGFVSGSNVLTFGAGSRLTVL.